The TCR beta chain described here comes from a study of cytomegalovirus exposure and HLA in healthy donors. Study findings and constraints: Researchers reported in a later analysis that common viral pathogens appeared linked to several top clusters.

Concerning this clone itself: Its antigen is not known.

The CDR3 sequence is 15 residues long. V lost 4 bases, J lost 0 bases, and 15 bases lay in between. The V gene's germline CDR1 is SQVTM and CDR2 ANQGSEA. It was with 60 Vbeta and 13 Jbeta primers that the PCR ran. This table comes from immunoSEQ multiplex PCR, and its TCRdb copy is limited to in-frame clones, with some not included. The sample records 250,000 or so clones, over 75% being singletons. The sequencing input was PBMCs. The sequence was obtained from a human donor in good health. This chain joins TRBV29-1 and TRBJ1-2; TRBD1 might be the D (5 bases). CDR3 protein: CSVVSGHNSNYGYTF. CDR3 sequence (DNA): TGCAGCGTTGTGAGTGGACACAATTCTAACTATGGCTACACCTTC.